Listed below are T cell receptor beta chains from one sample, sequenced in a study of cytomegalovirus exposure and HLA in healthy donors. TCRdb's copy holds only in-frame clones and misses some; the assay was immunoSEQ multiplex PCR. In the table there are about 98,000 clones, 70% of which are singletons. What was sequenced was PBMCs. Receptors were obtained from a man in his forties or fifties in good health and CMV-seronegative. CDR3s include the opening cysteine and the closing phenylalanine or tryptophan. Each record gives: J gene, D gene, V gene, clone size, CDR3 DNA, CDR3 protein. The D gene is left open where the match is weak. Part of the rows lack a size; the others show once, few, many or a class for expanded clones.

J: TRBJ2-7; D: .; V: TRBV28; size: few; DNA: TGTGCCAGCAGTTTATTGGACAGTCCCCTCCCCCCAGACTTC; CDR3: CASSLLDSPLPPDF
J: TRBJ2-1; D: TRBD1; V: TRBV30; size: .; DNA: TGTGCCTGGAGTGTGGGACAGGGGGCGTCAGTTAATGAGCAGTTCTTC; CDR3: CAWSVGQGASVNEQFF
J: TRBJ2-7; D: .; V: TRBV5-6; size: .; DNA: TGTGCCAGCAGCTTGGGAACAGCCACCTACGAGCAGTACTTC; CDR3: CASSLGTATYEQYF
J: TRBJ1-2; D: TRBD1; V: TRBV7-2; size: .; DNA: TGTGCCAGCAGCTTAGAAGGAACCGGGACAGGGGATTATGGCTACACCTTC; CDR3: CASSLEGTGTGDYGYTF
J: TRBJ2-7; D: .; V: TRBV15; size: .; DNA: TGTGCCACCAGCAGAGTTCGGGGGGCGGGTGAGCAGTACTTC; CDR3: CATSRVRGAGEQYF
J: TRBJ1-1; D: TRBD1; V: TRBV6-1; size: .; DNA: TGTGCCAGCAGTGCTTACAGGGGAAACACTGAAGCTTTCTTT; CDR3: CASSAYRGNTEAFF
J: TRBJ2-2; D: .; V: TRBV4-2; size: .; DNA: TGTGCCAGCAGCCAAGCTTTGACAGCCGGGGAGCTGTTTTTT; CDR3: CASSQALTAGELFF
J: TRBJ2-3; D: .; V: TRBV7-6; size: once; DNA: TGTGCCAGCAGCCAACGCTCAACCGGAGCCACAGATACGCAGTATTTT; CDR3: CASSQRSTGATDTQYF
J: TRBJ2-1; D: .; V: TRBV9; size: .; DNA: TGTGCCAGCAGCGTAGGGGGCCTCTCCTACAATGAGCAGTTCTTC; CDR3: CASSVGGLSYNEQFF
J: TRBJ2-7; D: TRBD1; V: TRBV4-2; size: .; DNA: TGTGCCAGCAGCCAACCGAAAGGGCAGGGGGCATTCCACGAGCAGTACTTC; CDR3: CASSQPKGQGAFHEQYF
J: TRBJ1-1; D: .; V: TRBV27; size: .; DNA: TGTGCCAGCCCCGGACAGCCTCGTGGATCGCGGACCAAAGACACTGAAGCTTTCTTT; CDR3: CASPGQPRGSRTKDTEAFF
J: TRBJ2-7; D: TRBD1; V: TRBV5-1; size: .; DNA: TGCGCCACCTCTCACAGGGGAGAATATACCGAGCAGTACTTC; CDR3: CATSHRGEYTEQYF
J: TRBJ2-7; D: TRBD1; V: TRBV27; size: .; DNA: TGTGCCAGCAGTTTAACCCCCGGGACAGGAGCATACGAGCAGTACTTC; CDR3: CASSLTPGTGAYEQYF
J: TRBJ2-5; D: TRBD1; V: TRBV4-3; size: .; DNA: TGCGCCAGCAGCCTCGGGACAGAGCAGTACTTC; CDR3: CASSLGTEQYF
J: TRBJ2-7; D: .; V: TRBV9; size: few; DNA: TGTGCCAGCAGCCCCAATTTCGGAGGTGTCTACGAGCAGTACTTC; CDR3: CASSPNFGGVYEQYF
J: TRBJ2-1; D: TRBD1; V: TRBV9; size: once; DNA: TGTGCCAGCGCCCGCCCTCGACAGGGGGCGTCTAATGAGCAGTTCTTC; CDR3: CASARPRQGASNEQFF
J: TRBJ2-2; D: .; V: TRBV6-6; size: .; DNA: TGTGCCAGCAGATGGAAAGGACATATCTTAACCGGGGAGCTGTTTTTT; CDR3: CASRWKGHILTGELFF
J: TRBJ1-5; D: TRBD1; V: TRBV27; size: .; DNA: TGTGCCAGCAGTCCCAGACCGACAGGGGGAGGGGGCTTGCCCCAGCATTTT; CDR3: CASSPRPTGGGGLPQHF
J: TRBJ2-1; D: .; V: TRBV29-1; size: .; DNA: TGCAGCGTTGAGCCCCGCGCCCCCTACAATGAGCAGTTCTTC; CDR3: CSVEPRAPYNEQFF
J: TRBJ1-4; D: .; V: TRBV5-1; size: .; DNA: TGCGCCAGCAGCCTGGAGGCGCTTAGCGAAAAACTGTTTTTT; CDR3: CASSLEALSEKLFF
J: TRBJ1-2; D: .; V: TRBV5-1; size: .; DNA: TGCGCCAGCAGCCCCTCCTCCGGGTTCAGCTACACCTTC; CDR3: CASSPSSGFSYTF
J: TRBJ2-3; D: TRBD2; V: TRBV9; size: .; DNA: TGTGCCAGCAGCTTACTAGCGGGAGGCGGAACAGATACGCAGTATTTT; CDR3: CASSLLAGGGTDTQYF
J: TRBJ2-1; D: TRBD2; V: TRBV11-3; size: .; DNA: TGTGCCAGCAGCTTAGCGGGACTATCGTACAATGAGCAGTTCTTC; CDR3: CASSLAGLSYNEQFF
J: TRBJ1-2; D: .; V: TRBV28; size: .; DNA: TGTGCCAGCAGTCAGGGAAGCCGTTGGGGCTACACCTTC; CDR3: CASSQGSRWGYTF
J: TRBJ1-5; D: .; V: TRBV2; size: .; DNA: TGTGCCAGCCGACAGGTTGGGGGCAATCAGCCCCAGCATTTT; CDR3: CASRQVGGNQPQHF
J: TRBJ2-5; D: TRBD2; V: TRBV5-4; size: .; DNA: TGTGCCAGCAGCTTGGTGGGGGGGGTGGAGACCCAGTACTTC; CDR3: CASSLVGGVETQYF
J: TRBJ2-7; D: TRBD2; V: TRBV7-9; size: .; DNA: TGTGCCAGCAGCTCCCATGGGACTAGCGGGAGTTACGAGCAGTACTTC; CDR3: CASSSHGTSGSYEQYF
J: TRBJ2-3; D: TRBD2; V: TRBV5-6; size: .; DNA: TGTGCCAGCAGCTACGGGACTAGCGGCACAGATACGCAGTATTTT; CDR3: CASSYGTSGTDTQYF
J: TRBJ2-1; D: TRBD2; V: TRBV6-5; size: .; DNA: TGTGCCAGCAGTTTCAGGGAGGGGTTCAATGAGCAGTTCTTC; CDR3: CASSFREGFNEQFF
J: TRBJ2-2; D: .; V: TRBV5-1; size: .; DNA: TGCGCCAGCAGCCCGGGGACATTGAACACCGGGGAGCTGTTTTTT; CDR3: CASSPGTLNTGELFF
J: TRBJ1-2; D: .; V: TRBV7-9; size: few; DNA: TGTGCCAGCAGCTCCAGGATTAACTATGGCTACACCTTC; CDR3: CASSSRINYGYTF
J: TRBJ2-7; D: .; V: TRBV10-1; size: .; DNA: TGCGCCAGCAGCCAACGAGGAGGGGCGGCCGCCGGCGGGCAGTACTTC; CDR3: CASSQRGGAAAGGQYF
J: TRBJ2-7; D: .; V: TRBV5-5; size: .; DNA: TGTGCCAGCAGCTTCTGGGGGCTCCACGAGCAGTACTTC; CDR3: CASSFWGLHEQYF
J: TRBJ1-2; D: TRBD1; V: TRBV29-1; size: .; DNA: TGCAGCGCAGGGACAGGGGAAGGCTACACCTTC; CDR3: CSAGTGEGYTF
J: TRBJ1-1; D: .; V: TRBV28; size: .; DNA: TGTGCCAGCAGTAGAGGGGGGGCGGGGGCTGAAAACACTGAAGCTTTCTTT; CDR3: CASSRGGAGAENTEAFF
J: TRBJ1-1; D: .; V: TRBV19; size: .; DNA: TGTGCCAGTAGCGCCAGGGTTAAGAACACTGAAGCTTTCTTT; CDR3: CASSARVKNTEAFF
J: TRBJ2-1; D: TRBD1; V: TRBV19; size: few; DNA: TGTGCCAGTAGTATCCAGGAAGGACAGGGGTTTTCCTACAATGAGCAGTTCTTC; CDR3: CASSIQEGQGFSYNEQFF
J: TRBJ2-1; D: TRBD2; V: TRBV4-1; size: .; DNA: TGCGCCAGCAGCCAAGTCCCGCTAGCGGGTTCCAACAATGAGCAGTTCTTC; CDR3: CASSQVPLAGSNNEQFF
J: TRBJ1-5; D: TRBD1; V: TRBV4-2; size: .; DNA: TGTGCCAGCAGCCTTACAGGGGGGGGCAATCAGCCCCAGCATTTT; CDR3: CASSLTGGGNQPQHF
J: TRBJ2-7; D: TRBD2; V: TRBV20-1; size: few; DNA: TGCAGTGCGAGATTACTAGCGGGAGTCTGCTTC; CDR3: CSARLLAGVCF
J: TRBJ2-7; D: TRBD1; V: TRBV19; size: .; DNA: TGTGCCAGTAGTCGGACGCCGGGACAGGGGAAGTACGAGCAGTACTTC; CDR3: CASSRTPGQGKYEQYF
J: TRBJ1-5; D: .; V: TRBV21-1; size: .; DNA: TGTGCCAGCACGATTTTAGGAAGCAGGGTTTCCAAGCAGCCCCAGCATTTT; CDR3: CASTILGSRVSKQPQHF
J: TRBJ1-1; D: .; V: TRBV7-9; size: .; DNA: TGTTCCAGCAGCCTATCCAGGGTCAACACTGAAGCTTTCTTT; CDR3: CSSSLSRVNTEAFF
J: TRBJ1-1; D: .; V: TRBV18; size: .; DNA: TGTGCCAGCTCACCTCGGGAGTGGAGCACTGAAGCTTTCTTT; CDR3: CASSPREWSTEAFF
J: TRBJ1-2; D: .; V: TRBV21-1; size: .; DNA: TGTGCCAGCAGCATTCGAGAAAACCGACAGGACGTCTATGGCTACACCTTC; CDR3: CASSIRENRQDVYGYTF
J: TRBJ2-7; D: .; V: TRBV28; size: .; DNA: TGTGCCAGCAGTCCCACCCCGAGGGGGAAACCCTACGAGCAGTACTTC; CDR3: CASSPTPRGKPYEQYF
J: TRBJ2-7; D: TRBD2; V: TRBV30; size: .; DNA: TGTGCCTGCTCAAGCGGGAGGATTTACACCTACGAGCAGTACTTC; CDR3: CACSSGRIYTYEQYF
J: TRBJ1-5; D: .; V: TRBV28; size: .; DNA: TGTGCCAGTCAAAGTACCGCGGGGCCCCAGCATTTT; CDR3: CASQSTAGPQHF
J: TRBJ2-1; D: .; V: TRBV6-6; size: once; DNA: TGTGCCAGCAGTGGAGGGATCAATGAGCAGTTCTTC; CDR3: CASSGGINEQFF
J: TRBJ2-7; D: .; V: TRBV10-2; size: .; DNA: TGCGCCAGCAGTGAGCGGGGATACGAGCAGTACTTC; CDR3: CASSERGYEQYF
J: TRBJ1-2; D: TRBD1; V: TRBV27; size: .; DNA: TGTGCCAGCAGCAGGGGCAGGACAGGGGTCGGCTATGGCTACACCTTC; CDR3: CASSRGRTGVGYGYTF
J: TRBJ2-1; D: .; V: TRBV27; size: few; DNA: TGTGCCAGCGAAATAAGGGGGGGAGTGGGTGGGAGGTTCTTC; CDR3: CASEIRGGVGGRFF
J: TRBJ2-2; D: TRBD2; V: TRBV9; size: few; DNA: TGTGCCAGCAGCGTAGCACCGGCGACTAGCGGGAGGGCCCTTATGCCCGGGGAGCTGTTTTTT; CDR3: CASSVAPATSGRALMPGELFF
J: TRBJ2-7; D: TRBD2; V: TRBV5-6; size: .; DNA: TGTGCCAGCAGCTTGGCCGGTAGCGGGTCGTCCTACGAGCAGTACTTC; CDR3: CASSLAGSGSSYEQYF
J: TRBJ2-7; D: .; V: TRBV6-5; size: .; DNA: TGTGCCAGCACAAGGGGACTCGAGCAGTACTTC; CDR3: CASTRGLEQYF